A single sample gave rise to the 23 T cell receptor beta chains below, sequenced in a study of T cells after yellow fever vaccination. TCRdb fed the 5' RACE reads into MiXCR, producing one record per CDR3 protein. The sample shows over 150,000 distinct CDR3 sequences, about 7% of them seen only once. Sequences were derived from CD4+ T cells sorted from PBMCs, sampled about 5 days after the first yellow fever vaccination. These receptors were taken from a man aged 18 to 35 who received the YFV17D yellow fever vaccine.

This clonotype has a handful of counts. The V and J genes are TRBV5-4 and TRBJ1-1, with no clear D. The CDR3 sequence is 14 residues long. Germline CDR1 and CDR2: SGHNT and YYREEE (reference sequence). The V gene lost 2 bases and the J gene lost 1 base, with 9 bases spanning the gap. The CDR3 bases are TGTGCCAGCAGCTTAAGTATCGAGAACACTGAAGCTTTCTTT. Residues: CASSLSIENTEAFF.

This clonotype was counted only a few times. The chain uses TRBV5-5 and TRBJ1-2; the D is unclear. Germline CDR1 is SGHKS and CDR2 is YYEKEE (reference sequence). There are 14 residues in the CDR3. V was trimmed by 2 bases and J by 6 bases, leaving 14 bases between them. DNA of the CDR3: TGTGCCAGCAGCTTTGGGGAGAAGGTAGATGGCTACACCTTC. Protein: CASSFGEKVDGYTF.

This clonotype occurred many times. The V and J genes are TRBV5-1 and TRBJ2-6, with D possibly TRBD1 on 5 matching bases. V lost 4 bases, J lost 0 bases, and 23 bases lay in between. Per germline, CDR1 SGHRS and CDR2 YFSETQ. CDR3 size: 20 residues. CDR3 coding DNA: TGCGCCAGCAGCCGGGCTTTGGACACCGAAGGCGTCTCTGGGGCCAACGTCCTGACTTTC. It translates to CASSRALDTEGVSGANVLTF.

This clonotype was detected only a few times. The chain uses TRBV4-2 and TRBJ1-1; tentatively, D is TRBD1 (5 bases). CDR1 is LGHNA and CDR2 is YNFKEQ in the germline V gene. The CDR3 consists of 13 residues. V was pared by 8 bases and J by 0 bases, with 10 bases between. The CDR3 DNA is TGTGCCAGCGGAGACAGCATGAACACTGAAGCTTTCTTT. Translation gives CASGDSMNTEAFF.

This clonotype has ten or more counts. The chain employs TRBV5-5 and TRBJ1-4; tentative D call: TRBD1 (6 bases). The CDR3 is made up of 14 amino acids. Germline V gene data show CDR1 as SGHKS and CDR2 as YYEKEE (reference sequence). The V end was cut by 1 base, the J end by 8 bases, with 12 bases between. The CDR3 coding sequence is TGTGCCAGCAGCTTGTTGGGGGCGCGAGAAAAACTGTTTTTT. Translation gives CASSLLGAREKLFF. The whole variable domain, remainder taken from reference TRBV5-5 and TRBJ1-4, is DAGVTQSPTHLIKTRGQQVTLRCSPISGHKSVSWYQQVLGQGPQFIFQYYEKEERGRGNFPDRFSARQFPNYSSELNVNALLLGDSALYLCASSLLGAREKLFFGSGTQLSVL.

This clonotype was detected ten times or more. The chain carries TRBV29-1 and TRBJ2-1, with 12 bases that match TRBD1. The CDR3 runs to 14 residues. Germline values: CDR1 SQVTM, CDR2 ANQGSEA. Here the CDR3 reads CSHGGQGAVNEQFF. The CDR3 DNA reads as TGCAGTCATGGGGGACAGGGGGCAGTCAATGAGCAGTTCTTC.

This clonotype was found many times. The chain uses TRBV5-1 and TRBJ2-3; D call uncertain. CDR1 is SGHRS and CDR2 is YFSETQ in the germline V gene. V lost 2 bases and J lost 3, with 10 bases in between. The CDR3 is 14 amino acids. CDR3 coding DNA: TGCGCCAGCAGCTTATTCTTGGGGACAGATACGCAGTATTTT. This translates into CASSLFLGTDTQYF.

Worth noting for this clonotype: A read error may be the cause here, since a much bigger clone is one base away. CDR3 amino acids: CASRLGSNTQYF. CDR3 coding DNA: TGTGCCAGCAGATTAGGGTCCAATACGCAGTATTTT. The rearrangement links TRBV7-2 to TRBJ2-3; no clear D gene. This CDR3 spans 12 amino acids. The germline gives CDR1 SGHTA, CDR2 FQGNSA.

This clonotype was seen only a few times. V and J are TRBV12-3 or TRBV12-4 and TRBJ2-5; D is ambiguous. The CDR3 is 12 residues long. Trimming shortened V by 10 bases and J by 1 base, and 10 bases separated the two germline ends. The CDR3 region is CATTRIQETQYF. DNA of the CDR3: TGTGCCACCACACGGATCCAAGAGACCCAGTACTTC.

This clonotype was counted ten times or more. The CDR3 sequence is CASSRTGTDTGELFF. CDR3 nucleotides: TGCGCCAGCAGCCGTACCGGGACAGATACCGGGGAGCTGTTTTTT. This chain uses TRBV4-1 with TRBJ2-2, with TRBD1 matching over 7 bases. This CDR3 region has 15 residues. Germline V gene lookup returns CDR1 MGHRA and CDR2 YSYEKL. Trimming took 4 bases from V and 5 from J; bases not matched to a gene: 7.

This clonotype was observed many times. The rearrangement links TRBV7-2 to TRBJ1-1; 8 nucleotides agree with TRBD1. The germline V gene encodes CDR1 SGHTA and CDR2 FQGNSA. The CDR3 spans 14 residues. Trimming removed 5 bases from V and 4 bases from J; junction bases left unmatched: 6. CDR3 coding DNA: TGTGCCAGCAGCCCGGACAGGGTTCGCACTGAAGCTTTCTTT. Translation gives CASSPDRVRTEAFF.

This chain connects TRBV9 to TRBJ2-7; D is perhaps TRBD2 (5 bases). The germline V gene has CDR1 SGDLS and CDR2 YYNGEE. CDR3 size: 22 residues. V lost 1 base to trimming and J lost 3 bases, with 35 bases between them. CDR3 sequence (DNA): TGTGCCAGCAGCGTATGGGATCGTTTTTTCGGGCAGCGGATCCTCAGAGACTACGAGCAGTACTTC. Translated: CASSVWDRFFGQRILRDYEQYF.

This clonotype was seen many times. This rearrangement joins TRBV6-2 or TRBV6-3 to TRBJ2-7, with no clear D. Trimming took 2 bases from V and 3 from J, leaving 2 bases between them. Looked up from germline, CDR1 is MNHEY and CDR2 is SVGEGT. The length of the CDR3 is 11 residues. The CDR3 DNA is TGTGCCAGCAGTTACAACTACGAGCAGTACTTC. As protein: CASSYNYEQYF.

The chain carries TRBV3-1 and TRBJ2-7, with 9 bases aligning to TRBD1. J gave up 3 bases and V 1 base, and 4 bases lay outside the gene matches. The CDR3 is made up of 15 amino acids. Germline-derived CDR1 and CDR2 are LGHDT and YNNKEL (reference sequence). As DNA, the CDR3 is TGTGCCAGCAGCCAAGGGGACAGGGTAATCTACGAGCAGTACGTC. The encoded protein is CASSQGDRVIYEQYV.

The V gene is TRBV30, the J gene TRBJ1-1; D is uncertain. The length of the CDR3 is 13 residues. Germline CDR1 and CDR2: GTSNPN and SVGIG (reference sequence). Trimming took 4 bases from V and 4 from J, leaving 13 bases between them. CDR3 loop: CAWNRGESTEAFF. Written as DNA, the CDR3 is TGTGCCTGGAATCGCGGGGAGAGCACTGAAGCTTTCTTT.

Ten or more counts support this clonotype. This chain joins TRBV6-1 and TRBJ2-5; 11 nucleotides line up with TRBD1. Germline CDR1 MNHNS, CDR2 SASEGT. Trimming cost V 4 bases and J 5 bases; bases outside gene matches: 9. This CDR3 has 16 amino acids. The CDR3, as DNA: TGTGCCAGCAGTGGCCGGGACAGGGGGTTTCTGGAGACCCAGTACTTC. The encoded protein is CASSGRDRGFLETQYF.

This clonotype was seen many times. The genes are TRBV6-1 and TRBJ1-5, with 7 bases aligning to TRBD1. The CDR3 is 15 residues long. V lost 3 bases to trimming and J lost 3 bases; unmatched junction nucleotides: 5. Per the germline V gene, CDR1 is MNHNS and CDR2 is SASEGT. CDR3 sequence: CASSDRGTVNQPQHF. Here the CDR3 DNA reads TGTGCCAGCAGTGACCGAGGGACAGTCAATCAGCCCCAGCATTTT.

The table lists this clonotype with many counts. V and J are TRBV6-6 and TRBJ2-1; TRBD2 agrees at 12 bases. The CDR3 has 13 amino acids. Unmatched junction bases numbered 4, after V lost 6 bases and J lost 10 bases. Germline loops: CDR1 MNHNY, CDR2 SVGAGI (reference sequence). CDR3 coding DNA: TGTGCCAGCAGCCCCGGGACTAGCGGGGAGCAGTTCTTC. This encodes CASSPGTSGEQFF.

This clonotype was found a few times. The CDR3 DNA sequence: TGCGCCAGCAGCCGGGACAGAGTGGGGAATTCACCCCTCCACTTT. Its translation: CASSRDRVGNSPLHF. The chain uses TRBV4-3 and TRBJ1-6; 7 bases match TRBD1. The trim removed 4 bases at V and 7 bases at J, leaving 7 bases unmatched. CDR1 is LGHNA and CDR2 is YSLEER in the germline V gene. This CDR3 region has 15 residues.

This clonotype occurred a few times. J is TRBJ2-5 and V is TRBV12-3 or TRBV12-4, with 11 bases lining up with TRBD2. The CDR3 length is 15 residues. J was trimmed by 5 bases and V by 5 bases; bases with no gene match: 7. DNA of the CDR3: TGTGCCAGCAGTCTCTGGACTAGCGGGCGGGAGACCCAGTACTTC. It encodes CASSLWTSGRETQYF.

The CDR3 region has the DNA TGTGCCAGCGGCCCCGGGTTCCCCTACGAGCAGTACTTC. This translates into CASGPGFPYEQYF. The V and J genes are TRBV4-2 and TRBJ2-7; D unresolved. CDR3 length equals 13 residues. V was pared by 8 bases and J by 2 bases, with 13 bases between. Germline CDR1 LGHNA, CDR2 YNFKEQ.

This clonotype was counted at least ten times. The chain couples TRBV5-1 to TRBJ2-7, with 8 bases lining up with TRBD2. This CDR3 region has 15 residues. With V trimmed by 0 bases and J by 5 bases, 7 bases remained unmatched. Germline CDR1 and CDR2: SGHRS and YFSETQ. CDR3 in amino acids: CASSLGSGGAHEQYV. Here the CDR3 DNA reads TGCGCCAGCAGCTTGGGGAGCGGGGGTGCCCACGAGCAGTACGTC.

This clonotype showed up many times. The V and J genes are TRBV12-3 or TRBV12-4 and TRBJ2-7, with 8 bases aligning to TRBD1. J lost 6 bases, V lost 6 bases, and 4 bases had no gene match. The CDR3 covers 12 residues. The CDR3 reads CASSRGQGEQYV. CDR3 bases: TGTGCCAGCAGCCGCGGACAGGGCGAGCAGTACGTC.